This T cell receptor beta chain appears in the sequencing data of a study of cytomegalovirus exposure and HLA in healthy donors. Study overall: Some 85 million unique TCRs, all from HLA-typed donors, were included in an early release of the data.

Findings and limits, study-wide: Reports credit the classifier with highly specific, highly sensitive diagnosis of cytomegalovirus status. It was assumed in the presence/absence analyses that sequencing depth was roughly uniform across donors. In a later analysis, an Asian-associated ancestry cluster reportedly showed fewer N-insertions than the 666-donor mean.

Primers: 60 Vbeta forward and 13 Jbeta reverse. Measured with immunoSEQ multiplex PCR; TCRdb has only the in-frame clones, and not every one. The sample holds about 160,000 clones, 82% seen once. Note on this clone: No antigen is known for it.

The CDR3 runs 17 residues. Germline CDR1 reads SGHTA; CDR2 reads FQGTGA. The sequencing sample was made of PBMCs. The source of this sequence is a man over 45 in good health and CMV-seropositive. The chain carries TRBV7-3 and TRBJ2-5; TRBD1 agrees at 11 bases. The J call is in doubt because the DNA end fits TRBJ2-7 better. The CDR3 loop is CASSLAGTGGSSYEQYF. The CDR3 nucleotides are TGTGCCAGCAGCCTCGCCGGGACAGGGGGTAGTTCCTACGAGCAGTACTTC.